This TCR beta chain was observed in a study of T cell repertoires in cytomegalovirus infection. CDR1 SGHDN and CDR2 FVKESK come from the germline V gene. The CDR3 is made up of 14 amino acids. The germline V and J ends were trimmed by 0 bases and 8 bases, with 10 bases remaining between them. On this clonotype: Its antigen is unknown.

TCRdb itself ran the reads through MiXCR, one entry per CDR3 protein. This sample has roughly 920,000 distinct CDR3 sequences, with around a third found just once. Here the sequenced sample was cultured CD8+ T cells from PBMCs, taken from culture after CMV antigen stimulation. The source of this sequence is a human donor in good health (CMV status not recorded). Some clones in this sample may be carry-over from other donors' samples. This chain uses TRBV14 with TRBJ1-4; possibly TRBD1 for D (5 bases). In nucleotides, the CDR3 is TGTGCCAGCAGCCAAGAAACAGGAATCGAAAAACTGTTTTTT. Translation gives CASSQETGIEKLFF. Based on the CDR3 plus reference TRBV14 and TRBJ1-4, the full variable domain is EAGVTQFPSHSVIEKGQTVTLRCDPISGHDNLYWYRRVMGKEIKFLLHFVKESKQDESGMPNNRFLAERTGGTYSTLKVQPAELEDSGVYFCASSQETGIEKLFFGSGTQLSVL.